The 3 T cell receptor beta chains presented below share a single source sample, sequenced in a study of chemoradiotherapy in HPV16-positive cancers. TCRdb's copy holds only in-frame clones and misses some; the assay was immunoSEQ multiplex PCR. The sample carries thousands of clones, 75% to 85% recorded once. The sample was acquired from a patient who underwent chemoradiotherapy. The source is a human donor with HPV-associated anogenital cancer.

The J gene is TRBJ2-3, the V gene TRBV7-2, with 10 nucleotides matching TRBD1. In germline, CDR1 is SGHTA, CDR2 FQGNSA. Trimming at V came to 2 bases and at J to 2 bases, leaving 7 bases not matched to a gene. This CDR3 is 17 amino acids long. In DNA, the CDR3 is TGTGCCAGCAGCTTATTGTGGGACAGGGGTCCCACAGATACGCAGTATTTT. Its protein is CASSLLWDRGPTDTQYF.

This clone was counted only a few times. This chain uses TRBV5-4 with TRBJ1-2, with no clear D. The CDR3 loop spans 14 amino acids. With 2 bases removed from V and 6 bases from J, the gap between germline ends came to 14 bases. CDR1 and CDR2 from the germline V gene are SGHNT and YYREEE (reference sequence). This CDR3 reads CASSFLEKMDGYTF. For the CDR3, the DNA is TGTGCCAGCAGCTTCTTAGAAAAAATGGATGGCTACACCTTC.

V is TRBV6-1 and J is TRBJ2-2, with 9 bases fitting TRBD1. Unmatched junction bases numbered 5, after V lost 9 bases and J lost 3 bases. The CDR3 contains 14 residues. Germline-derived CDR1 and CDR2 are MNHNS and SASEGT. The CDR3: CASRQGVYTGELFF. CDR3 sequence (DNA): TGTGCCAGTCGACAGGGGGTTTACACCGGGGAGCTGTTTTTT.